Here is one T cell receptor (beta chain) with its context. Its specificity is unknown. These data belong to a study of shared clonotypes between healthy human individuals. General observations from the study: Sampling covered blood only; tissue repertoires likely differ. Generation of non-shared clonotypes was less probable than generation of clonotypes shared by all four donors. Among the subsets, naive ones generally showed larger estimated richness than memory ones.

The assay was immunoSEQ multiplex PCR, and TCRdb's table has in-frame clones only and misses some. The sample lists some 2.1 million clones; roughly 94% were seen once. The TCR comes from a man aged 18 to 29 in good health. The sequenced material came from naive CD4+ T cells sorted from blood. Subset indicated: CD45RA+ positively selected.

CDR3 DNA sequence: TGCGCCAGCAGCTTGCAGGGACCGCACCCAGGGGAAGCTTTCTTT. Its translation is CASSLQGPHPGEAFF. The genes are TRBV5-1 and TRBJ1-1; TRBD1 might be the D (5 bases). There are 15 residues in the CDR3. CDR1 and CDR2 (germline): SGHRS, YFSETQ. The ends were cut back, 1 base at V and 8 bases at J, with 18 bases in the middle.